This TCR beta chain came from a study of PD-L1 blockade in urothelial cancer. Profiling relied on immunoSEQ multiplex PCR, and the TCRdb table lists in-frame clones only, not all of them. The table lists approximately 56,000 clones, approximately 83% of them singletons. CDR1 and CDR2 (germline): SQVTM, ANQGSEA. The ends were cut back, 0 bases at V and 2 bases at J, with 11 bases in the middle. The CDR3 loop spans 15 amino acids. Time point meaning: pretreatment peripheral blood. The starting material was PBMCs, obtained around atezolizumab (anti-PD-L1) treatment. J is TRBJ2-1 and V is TRBV29-1; the D gene is possibly TRBD2 (5 bases). The clonotype comes from a man aged 65 to 85 with urothelial cancer. In nucleotides, the CDR3 is TGCAGCGTTGAAGAAGCTGGGAGTACCTACAATGAGCAGTTCTTC. This gives the protein CSVEEAGSTYNEQFF.